The 3 T cell receptor beta chains below come from one sample, sequenced in a study of shared clonotypes between healthy human individuals (dated by TCRdb to the early 2020s). Receptor amplification or capture employed the immunoSEQ multiplex PCR assay. The table comes from immuneACCESS by way of TCRdb, which keeps in-frame sequences with V and J called. Part of the clones is missing from these tables; in studies checked, under half for an unresolved V gene and the rest for unknown reasons. This sample has around 2.3 million clones in its table, and approximately 96% of those were observed once. The top ten constitute more than 0.1% of the sample. The specimen sequenced was naive CD4+ T cells sorted from blood. Sample cell subset or site, as interpreted from the label and publication: CD45RA+ positively selected. These receptor sequences come from a young man in good health.

The rearrangement links TRBV6-4 to TRBJ2-1; 9 positions agree with TRBD2. Looked up from germline, CDR1 is MRHNA and CDR2 is SNTAGT. V was pared by 10 bases and J by 2 bases, with 12 bases of the junction left unmatched. The CDR3 has 16 residues. The CDR3 loop reads CATFTRGGRTYNEQFF. As DNA, the CDR3 is TGTGCCACCTTTACGCGGGGGGGCCGGACCTACAATGAGCAGTTCTTC.

The chain has TRBV30 and TRBJ1-2, with D possibly being TRBD1 (5 bases). The V end lost 0 bases, the J end lost 6 bases, and 11 bases lay between the germline ends. The germline V gene has CDR1 GTSNPN and CDR2 SVGIG (reference sequence). CDR3 size: 13 residues. This chain's CDR3 is CAWSVGGGHGYTF. For the CDR3, the DNA is TGTGCCTGGAGTGTGGGGGGAGGTCATGGCTACACCTTC.

This rearrangement joins TRBV7-2 to TRBJ1-4; 8 positions match TRBD1. The CDR3 is made up of 16 amino acids. The germline V gene has CDR1 SGHTA and CDR2 FQGNSA. Trimming cost V 6 bases and J 7 bases; bases outside gene matches: 13. DNA of the CDR3: TGTGCCAGCAGTTCGACGAGGACAGGGTCGGGTGAAAAACTGTTTTTT. Its protein is CASSSTRTGSGEKLFF. Variable domain in full (rest from reference TRBV7-2 and TRBJ1-4): GAGVSQSPSNKVTEKGKDVELRCDPISGHTALYWYRQSLGQGLEFLIYFQGNSAPDKSGLPSDRFSAERTGGSVSTLTIQRTQQEDSAVYLCASSSTRTGSGEKLFFGSGTQLSVL.